Presented here are 17 T cell receptor beta chains from one specimen sequenced in a study of T cells expressing NK-cell markers. Following a re-call of the 5' RACE reads, TCRdb has one entry per CDR3 protein and lacks DNA. Its clone listing holds fewer than 300,000 distinct CDR3 sequences. The sequenced sample was blood T cells: a sorted CD56 or NKG2C T cell subset, CD4+ or CD8+ T cells, or bulk PBMC T cells (not recorded which). The source is a woman aged 18 to 75 in good health.

The V and J genes are TRBV20-1 and TRBJ2-3; TCRdb designates TRBD2, a call that cannot be tested without DNA. Per germline, CDR1 DFQATT and CDR2 SNEGSKA (reference sequence). This CDR3 contains 15 residues. This CDR3 reads CSARDAEGNTDTQYF.

The chain employs TRBV7-2 and TRBJ2-3; TCRdb picks TRBD1, but there is no DNA to check that call. The CDR3 is 16 amino acids. Germline V lookup: CDR1 SGHTA, CDR2 FQGNSA. The CDR3 here is CASSLEGRGFRATQYF.

The genes are TRBV5-6 and TRBJ2-4; absent DNA, TCRdb's TRBD1 call cannot be checked. CDR3 length equals 14 residues. Germline CDR1 reads SGHDT; CDR2 reads YYEEEE. CDR3 amino acids: CASSPRIRGNIQYF.

The chain recombines TRBV20-1 with TRBJ2-1. The CDR3 covers 13 residues. Germline loops: CDR1 DFQATT, CDR2 SNEGSKA (reference sequence). CDR3 residues: CSASESRHNEQFF.

The chain employs TRBV5-4 and TRBJ2-2; TCRdb's D call, TRBD1, is unchecked because there is no DNA. The CDR3 length is 14 residues. Germline CDR1 and CDR2: SGHNT and YYREEE (reference sequence). The chain's CDR3 is CASSMVRGTGELFF.

The chain carries TRBV7-2 and TRBJ2-3. This CDR3 is built from 12 residues. From germline, CDR1 is SGHTA and CDR2 FQGNSA. The CDR3 is CASSLSVTTQYF.

This chain links TRBV24-1 with TRBJ2-3. Germline V CDR1 and CDR2: KGHDR, SFDVKD. This CDR3 spans 15 amino acids. The CDR3 region is CATSSRRMLTDTQYF.

The rearrangement uses TRBV28 and TRBJ2-7; TCRdb selects TRBD1, and the lack of DNA leaves this call unchecked. This CDR3 has 13 residues. Per germline, CDR1 MDHEN and CDR2 SYDVKM. The CDR3 is CASSSGGSYEQYF.

The chain uses TRBV12-3 or TRBV12-4 and TRBJ2-5; with no DNA, the TCRdb D assignment of TRBD2 cannot be verified. This CDR3 has 14 residues. The CDR3 loop is CASSFSRETETQYF.

This sequence joins TRBV29-1 and TRBJ2-1; the D call of TRBD2 rests on TCRdb alone, since no DNA is present to check it. Germline CDR1 and CDR2: SQVTM and ANQGSEA. The CDR3 runs to 14 residues. The CDR3 protein is CSVSGLAEYNEQFF.

The chain is built from TRBV9 and TRBJ1-1; TCRdb calls TRBD1, which cannot be checked without DNA. CDR1 and CDR2 (germline): SGDLS, YYNGEE. The CDR3 is made up of 13 amino acids. This CDR3 reads CASGIQGNTEAFF.

This chain joins TRBV6-5 and TRBJ2-5; the TCRdb D gene call, TRBD2, has no DNA to confirm it. Germline assignment: CDR1 MNHEY and CDR2 SVGAGI. The CDR3 extends over 16 amino acids. The CDR3 sequence is CASSYNPAGGLETQYF.

The V and J genes are TRBV6-1 and TRBJ2-1; TCRdb reports TRBD2, a call that lacks DNA to check it against. Germline lookup yields CDR1 MNHNS and CDR2 SASEGT. CDR3 length: 16 residues. The CDR3 sequence is CASSKTGLARANEQFF.

The chain carries TRBV4-3 and TRBJ2-7; TCRdb names TRBD2, which stays unverified in the absence of DNA. The CDR3 is 15 amino acids. Looked up from germline, CDR1 is LGHNA and CDR2 is YSLEER. This CDR3 is CASSQASGGTYEQYF.

The chain joins TRBV19 to TRBJ1-1; absent DNA, TCRdb's TRBD1 call cannot be checked. This CDR3 region has 11 residues. Germline CDR1 is LNHDA and CDR2 is SQIVND (reference sequence). CDR3 sequence: CASKGGDEAFF.

The rearrangement links TRBV20-1 to TRBJ2-5; absent DNA, TCRdb's TRBD1 call cannot be checked. The CDR3 consists of 15 residues. Germline lookup yields CDR1 DFQATT and CDR2 SNEGSKA (reference sequence). This CDR3 is CSAPLPGRQQETQYF.

The chain employs TRBV2 and TRBJ2-1; TCRdb lists TRBD1, though no DNA is available to test this call. This CDR3 is built from 11 residues. Germline V lookup: CDR1 SNHLY, CDR2 FYNNEI. CDR3 sequence: CASRGGNEQFF. The variable domain in full, with the rest retrieved from reference TRBV2 and TRBJ2-1, is EPEVTQTPSHQVTQMGQEVILRCVPISNHLYFYWYRQILGQKVEFLVSFYNNEISEKSEIFDDQFSVERPDGSNFTLKIRSTKLEDSAMYFCASRGGNEQFFGPGTRLTVL.